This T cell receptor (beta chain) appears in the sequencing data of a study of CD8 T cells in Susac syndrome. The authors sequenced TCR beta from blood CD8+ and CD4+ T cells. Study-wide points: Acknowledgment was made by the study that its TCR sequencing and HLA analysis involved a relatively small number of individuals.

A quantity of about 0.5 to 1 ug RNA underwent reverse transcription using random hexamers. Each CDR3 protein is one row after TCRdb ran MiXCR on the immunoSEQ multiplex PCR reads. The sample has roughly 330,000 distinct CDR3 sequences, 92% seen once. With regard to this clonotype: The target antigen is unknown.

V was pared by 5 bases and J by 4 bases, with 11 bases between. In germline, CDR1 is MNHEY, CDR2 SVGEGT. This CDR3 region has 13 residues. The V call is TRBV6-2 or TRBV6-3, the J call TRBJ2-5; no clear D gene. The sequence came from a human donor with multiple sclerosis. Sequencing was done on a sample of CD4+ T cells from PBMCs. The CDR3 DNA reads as TGTGCCAGCAGTGGAAGCCGCCTAGAGACCCAGTACTTC. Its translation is CASSGSRLETQYF.